This T cell receptor (beta chain) comes out of a study of cytomegalovirus exposure and HLA in healthy donors. Germline V gene data show CDR1 as SGHTA and CDR2 as FQGNSA. V dropped 5 bases and J dropped 2 bases, with 16 bases sitting between them. The CDR3 consists of 16 residues. General study results and limits: The authors later found most CMV-associated TCR beta chains appeared HLA-restricted. The study labeled 164 TCR beta chains cytomegalovirus-associated. Presence/absence comparisons presumed near-even sequencing depth among donors.

Amplification used 60 Vbeta primers and 13 Jbeta primers. Produced via immunoSEQ multiplex PCR; TCRdb's table is partial and in-frame only. The table has about 96,000 clones, 60% to 75% seen once. To note about this clone: Its specificity is unknown.

Sequencing input: PBMCs. This sequence joins TRBV7-2 and TRBJ1-5; a possible D gene is TRBD1 (6 bases). The receptor was isolated from a female donor in good health and CMV-seropositive. This chain's CDR3 is CASSPDKGGGNQPQHF. The CDR3 DNA reads as TGTGCCAGCAGCCCTGACAAGGGGGGGGGCAATCAGCCCCAGCATTTT.